One and the same sample provided the 2 T cell receptor beta chains below, sequenced in a study of Ad26.COV2.S vaccination and SARS-CoV-2 variants. Stated treatment: 15 to 20 received Ad26.COV2.S at low or high dose, single or two shots; 5 received placebo; per-sample allocation not given. All samples were drawn on day 63, counting from the first vaccine or placebo injection. The method was immunoSEQ multiplex PCR; TCRdb's version includes in-frame clones alone and lacks a portion of them. The table lists about 350,000 clones, about 89% of them singletons. Sequences were derived from peripheral blood, sampled in a trial of Ad26.COV2.S vaccine versus placebo. The source is a person aged 18-60 years who received the Ad26.COV2.S COVID-19 vaccine or a placebo.

J is TRBJ1-1 and V is TRBV13, with D unclear. Germline lookup yields CDR1 PRHDT and CDR2 FYEKMQ (reference sequence). The V and J ends lost 1 base and 1 base respectively, with 7 bases between them. CDR3 length: 14 residues. The CDR3 spells CASSLAGTNTEAFF. CDR3 in DNA: TGTGCCAGCAGCTTAGCCGGCACGAACACTGAAGCTTTCTTT.

This clone has a single count. This chain links TRBV19 with TRBJ2-2; no firm D call. Trimming stripped 5 bases from V and 3 bases from J, with 13 bases between. The CDR3 has 15 residues. Germline V lookup: CDR1 LNHDA, CDR2 SQIVND (reference sequence). In DNA form, the CDR3 reads TGTGCCAGTAGTTATCTTATAGTGGACACCGGGGAGCTGTTTTTT. This encodes CASSYLIVDTGELFF.